The 29 T cell receptor beta chains presented below share a single source sample, sequenced in a study of blood T cell repertoires in COVID-19. Measured with immunoSEQ multiplex PCR; TCRdb has only the in-frame clones, and not every one. Of 100,000 or so clones in the sample, approximately 80% were seen once. The sequenced sample consisted of peripheral blood. The receptors derive from a woman aged 70-85 years with acute or convalescent COVID-19.

This chain uses TRBV10-3 with TRBJ2-3, with 10 bases lining up with TRBD2. Germline loops: CDR1 ENHRY, CDR2 SYGVKD. The CDR3 sequence is 15 residues long. J was trimmed by 3 bases and V by 3 bases; bases with no gene match: 3. The CDR3 protein is CAISEGLAETDTQYF. CDR3 nucleotides: TGTGCCATCAGTGAAGGACTAGCGGAAACAGATACGCAGTATTTT.

The rearrangement uses TRBV5-4 and TRBJ1-1; 7 nucleotides agree with TRBD1. CDR1 is SGHNT and CDR2 is YYREEE in the germline V gene (reference sequence). The CDR3 length is 15 residues. With V trimmed by 4 bases and J by 3 bases, 9 bases remained unmatched. The CDR3: CASSHPGQKDTEAFF. The CDR3 DNA sequence: TGTGCCAGCAGCCACCCGGGACAGAAGGACACTGAAGCTTTCTTT. The full variable domain, with the rest looked up from reference TRBV5-4 and TRBJ1-1, is ETGVTQSPTHLIKTRGQQVTLRCSSQSGHNTVSWYQQALGQGPQFIFQYYREEENGRGNFPPRFSGLQFPNYSSELNVNALELDDSALYLCASSHPGQKDTEAFFGQGTRLTVV.

V usage is TRBV6-5 and J usage is TRBJ2-1; a weak D match, TRBD2 (6 bases). Germline V CDR1 and CDR2: MNHEY, SVGAGI. This CDR3 region has 13 residues. The CDR3 region has the DNA TGTTCCACTTCACGGGGGTCCGGCGATGAGCAGTTCTTC. Its translation: CSTSRGSGDEQFF.

The chain has TRBV10-3 and TRBJ1-3, with unresolved D. The CDR3 runs 14 residues. Trimming removed 6 bases at V and 0 bases at J, with 9 bases between. Germline values: CDR1 ENHRY, CDR2 SYGVKD. CDR3: CAISVGNSGNTIYF. CDR3 in DNA: TGTGCCATCAGCGTCGGGAACTCTGGAAACACCATATATTTT.

V and J are TRBV21-1 and TRBJ1-5; TRBD1 reflects the table's D call only, with no check against the DNA. TRBV21-1 is a pseudogene. There are 14 residues in the CDR3. CDR3 nucleotides: TGTGCCAGCAGCGCGCACAGGGGAAATCAGCCCCAGCATTTT. Translated: CASSAHRGNQPQHF.

In DNA form, the CDR3 reads TGTGCCAGCAGCTTGGAGGGCGGGGGGTACAATGAGCAGTTCTTC. Its protein is CASSLEGGGYNEQFF. The chain combines TRBV5-4 with TRBJ2-1, with 8 bases fitting TRBD2. Germline V CDR1 and CDR2: SGHNT, YYREEE (reference sequence). The CDR3 consists of 15 residues. Trimming took 0 bases from V and 4 from J; bases not matched to a gene: 3. The whole variable domain, filled in from reference TRBV5-4 and TRBJ2-1, reads ETGVTQSPTHLIKTRGQQVTLRCSSQSGHNTVSWYQQALGQGPQFIFQYYREEENGRGNFPPRFSGLQFPNYSSELNVNALELDDSALYLCASSLEGGGYNEQFFGPGTRLTVL.

The chain links TRBV9 to TRBJ2-3; 7 nucleotides line up with TRBD2. The germline CDR1 and CDR2 sequences are SGDLS and YYNGEE. V was clipped by 3 bases and J by 4 bases; unmatched bases: 5. The CDR3 has 14 amino acids. The CDR3 nucleotides read TGTGCCAGCAGCGCAACTAGCGTGGCAGATACGCAGTATTTT. Its translation: CASSATSVADTQYF.

The chain has TRBV4-3 and TRBJ1-4; the match to TRBD1 covers 7 bases. CDR1 is LGHNA and CDR2 is YSLEER in the germline V gene. CDR3 size: 16 residues. With 2 bases clipped from V and 5 bases from J, the junction kept 8 bases outside the gene matches. The CDR3 DNA reads as TGCGCCAGCAGCCAAACGGGGGACAGCCGAAATGAAAAACTGTTTTTT. This encodes CASSQTGDSRNEKLFF.

V usage is TRBV7-9 and J usage is TRBJ2-7, with a possible D match to TRBD2 (6 bases). Looked up from germline, CDR1 is SEHNR and CDR2 is FQNEAQ (reference sequence). This CDR3 region has 16 residues. V shed 0 bases and J shed 3 bases, with 15 bases lying between them. CDR3 region: CASSLALAEGHYEQYF. DNA for the CDR3: TGTGCCAGCAGCTTAGCACTCGCGGAGGGCCACTACGAGCAGTACTTC.

The gene calls are TRBV6-2 or TRBV6-3 and TRBJ2-5; 7 positions agree with TRBD1. Trimming took 6 bases from V and 4 from J; bases not matched to a gene: 20. This CDR3 is built from 18 residues. Germline V gene lookup returns CDR1 MNHEY and CDR2 SVGEGT. The CDR3 region is CASSNIVELDRESETQYF. The CDR3 nucleotides are TGTGCCAGCAGCAATATAGTTGAACTCGACAGGGAATCAGAGACCCAGTACTTC.

The rearrangement links TRBV6-5 to TRBJ1-3; a possible D gene is TRBD1 (6 bases). Trimming removed 5 bases from V and 8 bases from J, with 19 bases in between. The CDR3 extends over 15 amino acids. Germline loops: CDR1 MNHEY, CDR2 SVGAGI. The CDR3 DNA reads TGTGCCAGCAGTCCCCGGGGGGGTGGGGGCCACACCATATATTTT. Amino acids: CASSPRGGGGHTIYF.

The chain employs TRBV4-1 and TRBJ2-1; TRBD2 aligns across 9 bases. The CDR3 sequence is 17 residues long. J lost 4 bases, V lost 0 bases, and 7 bases had no gene match. From germline, CDR1 is MGHRA and CDR2 YSYEKL. The CDR3 loop is CASSQDGREGRYNEQFF. CDR3 nucleotide sequence: TGCGCCAGCAGCCAAGACGGGCGGGAGGGCCGGTACAATGAGCAGTTCTTC.

V gene TRBV9 combines with J gene TRBJ2-3; 9 positions agree with TRBD1. The CDR3 extends over 16 amino acids. The V gene end was trimmed by 0 bases and the J gene end by 0 bases; junction bases not matched to a gene: 2. Germline V lookup: CDR1 SGDLS, CDR2 YYNGEE. CDR3 coding DNA: TGTGCCAGCAGCGTAGAGGGGACAGGGAGCACAGATACGCAGTATTTT. Protein: CASSVEGTGSTDTQYF.

The chain joins TRBV28 to TRBJ1-6, with D possibly being TRBD1 (6 bases). V shed 3 bases and J shed 5 bases, with 11 bases lying between them. The CDR3 sequence is 15 residues long. Looked up from germline, CDR1 is MDHEN and CDR2 is SYDVKM. The CDR3: CASSFLGQNNSPLHF. DNA of the CDR3: TGTGCCAGCAGTTTTCTAGGACAGAATAATTCACCCCTCCACTTT.

The rearrangement joins TRBV19 to TRBJ2-4; D is possibly TRBD2 (6 bases). Germline assignment: CDR1 LNHDA and CDR2 SQIVND (reference sequence). This CDR3 is 17 amino acids long. Trimming stripped 0 bases from V and 1 base from J, with 13 bases between. CDR3: CASSIDHRTNAKNIQYF. The CDR3 DNA reads TGTGCCAGTAGTATAGATCATCGGACTAACGCCAAAAACATTCAGTACTTC.

The chain has TRBV19 and TRBJ2-3; 10 nucleotides match TRBD1. V was clipped by 5 bases and J by 4 bases; unmatched bases: 6. Germline V gives CDR1 LNHDA, CDR2 SQIVND (reference sequence). This CDR3 has 15 amino acids. For the CDR3, the DNA is TGTGCCAGTAGTTCGTCCGGGACAGGGGCAGATACGCAGTATTTT. Translation: CASSSSGTGADTQYF.

The chain combines TRBV7-8 with TRBJ2-7; 11 nucleotides align to TRBD2. After removal of 4 bases from V and 0 bases from J, the junction contained 5 bases not matched to a gene. Germline V lookup: CDR1 SGHVS, CDR2 FQNEAQ. The CDR3 is 16 residues long. The CDR3 loop is CASSYPSGGTSYEQYF. For the CDR3, the DNA is TGTGCCAGCAGCTACCCTAGCGGGGGGACCTCCTACGAGCAGTACTTC.

This chain links TRBV5-1 with TRBJ2-1; 11 bases align to TRBD1. J gave up 5 bases and V 4 bases, and 5 bases lay outside the gene matches. The germline V gene has CDR1 SGHRS and CDR2 YFSETQ. This CDR3 is 15 amino acids long. The CDR3 loop is CASSPRTGGHNEQFF. The CDR3 DNA sequence: TGCGCCAGCAGCCCCCGGACAGGGGGCCACAATGAGCAGTTCTTC.

This clone has a handful of counts. V is TRBV27 and J is TRBJ1-2; D uncertain. Trimming shortened V by 2 bases and J by 10 bases, and 14 bases separated the two germline ends. CDR3 length: 13 amino acids. Germline loops: CDR1 MNHEY, CDR2 SMNVEV (reference sequence). The CDR3 loop is CASSLGQLGAYTF. CDR3 coding DNA: TGTGCCAGCAGTTTAGGGCAGCTCGGTGCCTACACCTTC.

This rearrangement joins TRBV19 to TRBJ1-1; D is ambiguous. The CDR3 is 12 amino acids. V was pared by 4 bases and J by 7 bases, with 10 bases between. The germline CDR1 and CDR2 sequences are LNHDA and SQIVND (reference sequence). The CDR3 protein is CASSKAGVEAFF. CDR3 in DNA: TGTGCCAGTAGTAAAGCGGGAGTTGAAGCTTTCTTT.

The gene calls are TRBV5-1 and TRBJ2-3; D is unresolved. The CDR3 has 14 amino acids. V lost 0 bases, J lost 5 bases, and 10 bases lay in between. Germline CDR1 reads SGHRS; CDR2 reads YFSETQ. The CDR3 here is CASSLVGSGDTQYF. The CDR3, as DNA: TGCGCCAGCAGCTTGGTGGGTTCGGGAGATACGCAGTATTTT.

In regard to this clone: The same CDR3 is also encoded by other DNA sequences in this sample. The gene calls are TRBV4-3 and TRBJ2-1; tentative D call: TRBD2 (5 bases). V lost 1 base to trimming and J lost 5 bases, with 12 bases between them. Germline assignment: CDR1 LGHNA and CDR2 YSLEER. This CDR3 contains 15 residues. This CDR3 is CASSQVSGVHNEQFF. CDR3 sequence (DNA): TGCGCCAGCAGCCAAGTATCCGGGGTCCACAATGAGCAGTTCTTC.

V usage is TRBV7-2 and J usage is TRBJ1-2, with D tentatively TRBD1 (6 bases). Per germline, CDR1 SGHTA and CDR2 FQGNSA. The V and J ends lost 5 bases and 7 bases respectively, with 14 bases between them. The CDR3 contains 13 residues. The chain's CDR3 is CASSPRQEVGYTF. The DNA for the CDR3 is TGTGCCAGCAGCCCCAGACAGGAAGTTGGCTACACCTTC.

This rearrangement joins TRBV19 to TRBJ2-7; 7 bases agree with TRBD2. V dropped 5 bases and J dropped 6; count of bases not matched to a gene: 13. Germline V gene sequence: CDR1 LNHDA, CDR2 SQIVND (reference sequence). There are 15 residues in the CDR3. For the CDR3, the DNA is TGTGCCAGTAGTTCCGTCGGGGGAGGGGATTTCGAGCAGTACTTC. Translating gives CASSSVGGGDFEQYF.

The chain combines TRBV6-5 with TRBJ2-1, with 9 bases identical to TRBD2. With 2 bases clipped from V and 4 bases from J, the junction kept 0 bases outside the gene matches. CDR3 size: 14 residues. CDR1 MNHEY and CDR2 SVGAGI come from the germline V gene. The CDR3 reads CASSYLAGYNEQFF. CDR3 nucleotides: TGTGCCAGCAGTTACCTAGCGGGATACAATGAGCAGTTCTTC.

The rearrangement uses TRBV3-1 (or the pseudogene TRBV3-2) and TRBJ2-5, with 8 bases fitting TRBD2. The CDR3 length is 16 residues. CDR1 and CDR2 (germline): LGHDT, YNNKEL (reference sequence). The junction had 11 bases not matched to a gene; V was cut back by 3 bases and J by 5 bases. The CDR3 sequence: CASSHSRGGPLETQYF. DNA of the CDR3: TGTGCCAGCAGCCACAGTCGGGGGGGGCCGTTGGAGACCCAGTACTTC.

This clone was detected only once. This chain uses TRBV30 with TRBJ1-1; D is ambiguous. V shed 2 bases and J shed 1 base, with 8 bases lying between them. Germline V gene lookup returns CDR1 GTSNPN and CDR2 SVGIG (reference sequence). The CDR3 sequence is 13 residues long. The CDR3 DNA is TGTGCCTGGAGTTGGCTGGCGAACACTGAAGCTTTCTTT. It yields the protein CAWSWLANTEAFF.

V is TRBV5-5 and J is TRBJ1-6, with TRBD1 identical over 8 bases. CDR1 is SGHKS, CDR2 YYEKEE, per germline (reference sequence). V shed 6 bases and J 7 bases; nucleotides not matched to a gene: 12. This CDR3 has 16 residues. CDR3 coding DNA: TGTGCCAGCACCCTGGACAGGGTGAGTTTCAATTCACCCCTCCACTTT. Its translation: CASTLDRVSFNSPLHF. The whole variable domain, remainder taken from reference TRBV5-5 and TRBJ1-6, is DAGVTQSPTHLIKTRGQQVTLRCSPISGHKSVSWYQQVLGQGPQFIFQYYEKEERGRGNFPDRFSARQFPNYSSELNVNALLLGDSALYLCASTLDRVSFNSPLHFGNGTRLTVT.

The chain joins TRBV5-4 to TRBJ2-3; TRBD2 matches at 9 bases. CDR3 length equals 18 residues. V trimming: 0 bases; J trimming: 0 bases; junction bases outside the gene matches: 8. Per germline, CDR1 SGHNT and CDR2 YYREEE (reference sequence). CDR3: CASSLDPGLAISTDTQYF. The CDR3 DNA follows: TGTGCCAGCAGCTTGGATCCGGGACTAGCAATAAGCACAGATACGCAGTATTTT. Full variable domain (missing parts from reference TRBV5-4 and TRBJ2-3): ETGVTQSPTHLIKTRGQQVTLRCSSQSGHNTVSWYQQALGQGPQFIFQYYREEENGRGNFPPRFSGLQFPNYSSELNVNALELDDSALYLCASSLDPGLAISTDTQYFGPGTRLTVL.